The sequence of this T cell receptor (beta chain) was determined in a study of identical twins. The CDR3 totals 14 residues. Trimming removed 4 bases from V and 8 bases from J, with 14 bases in between. Germline V gene data show CDR1 as LNHNV and CDR2 as YYDKDF (reference sequence). General study findings and limits: Out-of-frame alpha sequences that twins shared showed excess low generation probability. Invariant MAIT and iNKT cells may have partly biased zero-insertion analyses.

MiXCR, applied by TCRdb to the 5' RACE reads, yields one record per CDR3 protein. The sample includes some 730,000 distinct CDR3 sequences, about 18% of them seen just once. Concerning this clonotype: Its antigen is still unknown.

The same specimen was also included in a second study, on T cells expressing NK-cell markers.

The sequenced material came from PBMCs. This receptor was obtained from a woman in her late teens or twenties in good health. This sequence joins TRBV15 and TRBJ1-4, with TRBD1 as a possible D gene (5 bases). The CDR3 is CATSIRDGEEKLFF. For the CDR3, the DNA is TGTGCCACCAGCATCCGGGACGGAGAGGAAAAACTGTTTTTT. Based on the CDR3 plus reference TRBV15 and TRBJ1-4, the full variable domain is DAMVIQNPRYQVTQFGKPVTLSCSQTLNHNVMYWYQQKSSQAPKLLFHYYDKDFNNEADTPDNFQSRRPNTSFCFLDIRSPGLGDTAMYLCATSIRDGEEKLFFGSGTQLSVL.